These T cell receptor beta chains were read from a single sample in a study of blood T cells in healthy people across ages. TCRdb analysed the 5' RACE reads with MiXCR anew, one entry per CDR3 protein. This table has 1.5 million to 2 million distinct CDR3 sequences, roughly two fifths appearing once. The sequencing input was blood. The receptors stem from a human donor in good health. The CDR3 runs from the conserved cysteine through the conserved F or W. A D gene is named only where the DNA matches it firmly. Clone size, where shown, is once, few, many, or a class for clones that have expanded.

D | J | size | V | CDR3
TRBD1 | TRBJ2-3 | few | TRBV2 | CAGASGQGTDTQYF
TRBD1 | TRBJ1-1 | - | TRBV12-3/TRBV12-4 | CASSLGLGQADSNTEAFF
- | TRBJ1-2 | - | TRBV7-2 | CASSLVGTASSRGHTF
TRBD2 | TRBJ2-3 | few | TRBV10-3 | CAISESGLAGGADTQYF
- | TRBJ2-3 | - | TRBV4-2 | CASSQEGGLTTDTQYF
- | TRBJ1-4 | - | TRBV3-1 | CASSHPGGNEKLFF
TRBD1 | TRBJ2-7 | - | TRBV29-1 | CSVEEARGYEQYF
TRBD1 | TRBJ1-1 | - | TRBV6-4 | CANSKYAGQGAVGTEAFF
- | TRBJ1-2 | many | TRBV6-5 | CASRSDYGYTF
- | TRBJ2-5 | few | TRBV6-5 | CASSYSGVLGVGWYNEQYF
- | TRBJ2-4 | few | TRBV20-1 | CSARGEEQYF
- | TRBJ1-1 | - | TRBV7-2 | CASSLDSGGWTEAFF
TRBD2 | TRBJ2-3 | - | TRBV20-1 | CSARASGGTLTDTQYF
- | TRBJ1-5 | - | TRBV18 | CASSPTGNYQPQHF
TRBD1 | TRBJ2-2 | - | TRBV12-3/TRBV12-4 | CASSWTGGVNLGELFF
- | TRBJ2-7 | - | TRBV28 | CASSLRSGTFYEQYF
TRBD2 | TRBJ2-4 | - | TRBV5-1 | CATGGTSGGNEQYF
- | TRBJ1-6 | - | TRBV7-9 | CASSLGVRGAYNSPLHF
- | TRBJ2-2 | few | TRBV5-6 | CASSLGVRGTRELFF
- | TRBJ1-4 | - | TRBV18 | CASSPSGVSGTNEKLFF
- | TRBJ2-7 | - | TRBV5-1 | CASSLVSGGDPYEQYF
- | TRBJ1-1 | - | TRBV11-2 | CASTHLVNTEAFF
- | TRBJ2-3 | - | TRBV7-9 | CASPSDGERSDTQYF
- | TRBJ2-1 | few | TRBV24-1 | CATSDPGAPYNEQFF
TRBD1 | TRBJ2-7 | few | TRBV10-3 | CAITPDRDFHEQYF
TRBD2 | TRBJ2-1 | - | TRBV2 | CASKQGGGSYNERFF
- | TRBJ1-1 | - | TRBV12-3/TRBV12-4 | CASSLYGSNTEAFF
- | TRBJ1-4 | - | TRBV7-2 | CASSLGAGVGEKLFF
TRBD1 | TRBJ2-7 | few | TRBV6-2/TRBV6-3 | CASRQGLSIYEQYF
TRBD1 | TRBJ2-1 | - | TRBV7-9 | CASRIPMGQGRLNEQFF